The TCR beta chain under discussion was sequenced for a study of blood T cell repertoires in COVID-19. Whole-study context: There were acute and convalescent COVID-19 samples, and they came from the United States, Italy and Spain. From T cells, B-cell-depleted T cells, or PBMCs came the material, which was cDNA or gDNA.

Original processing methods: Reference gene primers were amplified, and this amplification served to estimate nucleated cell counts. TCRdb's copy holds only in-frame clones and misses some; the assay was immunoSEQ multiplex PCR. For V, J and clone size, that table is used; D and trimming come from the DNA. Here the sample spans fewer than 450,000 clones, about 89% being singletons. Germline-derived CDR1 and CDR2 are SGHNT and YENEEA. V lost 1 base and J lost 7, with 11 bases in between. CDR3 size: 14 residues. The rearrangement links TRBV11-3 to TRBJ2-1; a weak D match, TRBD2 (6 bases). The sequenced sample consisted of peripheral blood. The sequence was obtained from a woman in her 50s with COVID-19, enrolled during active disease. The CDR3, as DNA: TGTGCCAGCAGCTTAGTTTCGGGGGTAAATGAGCAGTTCTTC. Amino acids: CASSLVSGVNEQFF.